A selection of T cell receptor beta chains follows, all from one sample in a study of T-cell reconstitution after alpha-beta-depleted transplantation in children. TCRdb passed the PCR reads through MiXCR, listing each CDR3 protein once. This table has some 440,000 distinct CDR3 sequences, 16% appearing once. This material consisted of PBMCs, mostly from graft donor cells, taken 360 days after TCRalphabeta/CD19-depleted stem cell transplant. The receptors were sampled from a boy under two years old who had a stem cell transplant for Wiskott-Aldrich syndrome, so the T cells may come from the graft donor. Each CDR3 is given without its conserved first and last residue. D genes are given only for firm matches. Some rows mark clone size as missing; the rest say once, few, many or name a class of expanded clone.

>TRBV7-9|NA|few
ASSLVGGGSSYEQY
>TRBV3-1|NA|NA
AFCLAATAQY
>TRBV11-2|NA|NA
ASTIHGPRSFLTQY
>TRBV12-3/TRBV12-4|NA|NA
ASSLSRREGSYNEQF
>TRBV24-1|TRBD1|few
ATSASRDRDQETQY
>TRBV15|NA|few
ATSRDVRETQY
>TRBV6-5|TRBD2|few
ASSYSRGLTSYNEQF
>TRBV2|NA|NA
ASRAGVFQETQY
>TRBV5-1|TRBD1|few
ASSIVMDRGFTDTQY
>TRBV7-8|TRBD2|few
ASSSAGLRIEQY
>TRBV30|NA|NA
AYHRETQY
>TRBV5-1|NA|few
ASTRRTGSGANVLT
>TRBV7-8|TRBD1|NA
ASSLGGTVPQLY
>TRBV27|NA|few
ASSPYGGRLEKLF
>TRBV12-3/TRBV12-4|TRBD2|NA
ASTPIGLAGEQF
>TRBV2|NA|NA
ASSVSRVTEAF
>TRBV7-2|NA|few
ASSSIRDAKYEQY
>TRBV7-8|TRBD1|NA
ASSPTGVSYNEQF
>TRBV9|TRBD2|few
ASSPRREGAPEGSYNEQF
>TRBV10-3|NA|few
AIRSGLVTGELF
>TRBV15|NA|NA
ATSRDKTGIKF
>TRBV20-1|TRBD2|NA
SVGGAWSGRQEQY
>TRBV7-2|TRBD2|NA
ASSRTSEMAYEQY
>TRBV20-1|NA|many
SASQRPTDTQY
>TRBV4-1|TRBD2|many
ASSQASGGDSDTQY
>TRBV4-1|NA|NA
ASSQVGVTGELF
>TRBV27|NA|NA
ASSPYSKGGQPQH
>TRBV10-2|NA|NA
ASRVGSYEQY
>TRBV20-1|NA|NA
SAREGVYEQY
>TRBV2|NA|NA
ASSPGLMYQPQH
>TRBV7-8|NA|few
ASSLSRADTQY
>TRBV7-9|TRBD1|NA
ASGQESQPQH
>TRBV5-1|NA|few
ASREGTGYYYEQY
>TRBV11-1|TRBD1|NA
ASSPPRDRAFGQGTQY
>TRBV7-9|NA|NA
ASSLLGRGAYNEQF
>TRBV20-1|TRBD2|many
SARRTSGVYNEQF
>TRBV6-1|TRBD2|few
ASSRGGTRQY
>TRBV27|NA|few
ASSILRTGRFNSPLH
>TRBV18|NA|NA
ASSPTQLQGDEQF
>TRBV7-2|TRBD2|many
ASSLGGLAAPYNEQF
>TRBV5-1|TRBD1|NA
ASSLGGQGHTEAF
>TRBV7-6|NA|NA
ASSLAPARYEQY
>TRBV20-1|NA|NA
SAIQNYEQY